This record covers a single TCR beta chain. Its antigen is still unknown. Just one base apart from a much larger clone, this may be a read error. Sorted naive CD8 T cells, 20,000 to 1,000,000, were sequenced from 10%, 30% or 50% RNA. Both previously described methods and listed TCR primers were employed to make bulk TCR libraries. TCRdb fed the PCR reads into MiXCR, producing one record per CDR3 protein. This sample has 400,000 to 600,000 distinct CDR3 sequences, with 20% to 25% found just once. The sample belongs to a study of molecular identifiers for immune sequencing clone quantification. Study-level results: Jurkat TCR RNA spiked in from one cell (amid over 850,000 naive cells) was reportedly detectable.

The CDR3 loop spans 12 amino acids. Germline V gives CDR1 SGHTA, CDR2 FQGNSA. The rearrangement links TRBV7-2 to TRBJ2-1; unclear D gene. The source of this sequence is a human donor in good health. Some libraries in this study had Jurkat cell RNA spiked in. What was sequenced was naive CD8+ T cells from blood, with Jurkat cell RNA spiked in. Subset denoted: FACS-sorted CD8+CD4-CCR7+CD45RA+ naive T cells. The CDR3 reads CASSLGENERFF. The CDR3 nucleotides are TGTGCCAGCAGCTTAGGTGAGAATGAGCGGTTCTTC.